A selection of T cell receptor beta chains follows, all from one sample in a study of blood T cells in healthy people across ages. TCRdb ran MiXCR on the 5' RACE reads and lists one entry per CDR3 protein. The table records 1.5 million to 2 million distinct CDR3 sequences, about 35% of them present only once. Sequencing used blood. The receptors stem from a young woman in good health. The CDR3 runs from the conserved cysteine through the conserved F or W. D genes are given only for firm matches. Not every row has a clone size; where given, it reads once, few, many or a size class.

TRBV20-1,NA,TRBD1,TRBJ2-7,TGCAGTGTTACGACAGGGGAAGGGGTCGAGCAGTACTTC,CSVTTGEGVEQYF
TRBV7-9,NA,NA,TRBJ1-2,TGTGCCAGCAGTTCCGCCACTTGGGACTATGGCTACACCTTC,CASSSATWDYGYTF
TRBV19,few,NA,TRBJ2-1,TGTGCCAGTAGTGCCCATACTAGCTTCGAGCAGTTCTTC,CASSAHTSFEQFF
TRBV10-3,many,TRBD2,TRBJ2-5,TGTGCCATCGGCGGGACTAGCGGGGGCCTGAGCCAAGAGACCCAGTACTTC,CAIGGTSGGLSQETQYF
TRBV7-8,few,NA,TRBJ2-5,TGTGCCAGCAGCTTACGGTGGTTAGGGCGACGAGAGACCCAGTACTTC,CASSLRWLGRRETQYF
TRBV5-1,NA,NA,TRBJ2-5,TGCGCCAGCAGCTCTCAAAATGTGGAGACCCAGTACTTC,CASSSQNVETQYF
TRBV5-1,NA,TRBD2,TRBJ2-1,TGCGCCAGCAGCTTGGGGACTAGCGGGACGATTCCTGGGGGGAAGTTCTTC,CASSLGTSGTIPGGKFF
TRBV3-1,few,NA,TRBJ2-7,TGTGCCAGCAGCCAAGTTGTACAGTCCTACGAGCAGTACTTC,CASSQVVQSYEQYF
TRBV20-1,NA,NA,TRBJ2-7,TGCAGTGCTAGCTTCCTGACAGATCGGTCCTACGAGCAGTACTTC,CSASFLTDRSYEQYF
TRBV7-2,NA,NA,TRBJ1-2,TGTGCCAGCAGCCTCGTGCCGGCGGACTATGGCTACACCTTC,CASSLVPADYGYTF
TRBV4-2,NA,TRBD2,TRBJ2-1,TGTGCCAGCAGCTCGAGACTAGCGGACTCCTACAATGAGCAGTTCTTC,CASSSRLADSYNEQFF
TRBV28,NA,NA,TRBJ1-1,TGTGCCAGCAGCTCTGCGGCCTATTTTGCTGAAGCTTTCTTT,CASSSAAYFAEAFF
TRBV11-2,NA,NA,TRBJ2-5,TGTGCCAGCAGCCCCTCATTTGGGGCATTAGAGACCCAGTACTTC,CASSPSFGALETQYF
TRBV28,few,NA,TRBJ2-3,TGTGCCAGCAGTTTATGGTCGCGAGATACGCAGTATTTT,CASSLWSRDTQYF
TRBV12-3/TRBV12-4,NA,NA,TRBJ1-1,TGTGCCAGCACCTCCCTGTCGACGTATGAAGCTTTCTTT,CASTSLSTYEAFF
TRBV9,NA,NA,TRBJ1-4,TGTGCCAGCAGCGTAGACGGGATCCATAATGAAAAACGGTTTTTT,CASSVDGIHNEKRFF
TRBV27,NA,NA,TRBJ2-7,TGTGCCAGCAGTTCGTCCTCTACCCCAGCCTACGAGCAGTACTTC,CASSSSSTPAYEQYF
TRBV20-1,NA,NA,TRBJ1-1,TGCAGTGCCCCTTCTTTCCTCGAGTCGGACACTGAAGCTTTCTTT,CSAPSFLESDTEAFF
TRBV10-3,NA,NA,TRBJ1-1,TGTGCCACTAAGGGACATAAGAACACTGAAGCTTTCTTT,CATKGHKNTEAFF
TRBV6-1,NA,TRBD1,TRBJ1-2,TGTGCCAGCAGTGAGACAGGGGGCTTTAACTATGGCTACACCTTC,CASSETGGFNYGYTF
TRBV7-8,NA,NA,TRBJ1-4,TGTGCCAGCAGCTTCGGGCCATATGAAAAACTGTTTTTT,CASSFGPYEKLFF
TRBV12-3/TRBV12-4,NA,NA,TRBJ1-2,TGTGCCAGCAGTTTATCAGGGGTTCATGGCTACACCTTC,CASSLSGVHGYTF
TRBV7-6,NA,NA,TRBJ2-1,TGTGCCAGCAGCTTAGGTGAGGATGAGCAGTTCTTC,CASSLGEDEQFF
TRBV28,NA,NA,TRBJ2-4,TGTGCCAGCAGTTTACAGGGCAAAAACATTCAGTACTTC,CASSLQGKNIQYF
TRBV7-7,few,TRBD2,TRBJ2-5,TGTGCCAGCAGTTCTTCCCCTCCTAGCGGGTTGAGGGAGACCCAGTACTTC,CASSSSPPSGLRETQYF
TRBV4-2,NA,TRBD2,TRBJ2-3,TGTGCCAGCAGCCCTTTGGAGGGTAGCGGGGGGACAGATACGCAGTATTTT,CASSPLEGSGGTDTQYF
TRBV28,few,TRBD1,TRBJ2-3,TGTGCCAGCAGTCACCCTGTTCGGGACAGGGGTTATTTCACAGATACGCAGTATTTT,CASSHPVRDRGYFTDTQYF
TRBV20-1,NA,NA,TRBJ2-2,TGCAGTGCGTACGAAACTAACACCGGGGAGCTGTTTTTT,CSAYETNTGELFF
TRBV29-1,NA,NA,TRBJ1-1,TGCAGCGTTCTCCTGTGGGGGAACACTGAAGCTTTCTTT,CSVLLWGNTEAFF
TRBV27,NA,NA,TRBJ2-1,TGTGCCAGCAGCTACGGGACCCGCAATGAGCAGTTCTTC,CASSYGTRNEQFF
TRBV6-1,NA,NA,TRBJ1-1,TGTGCTAGCAGTGAAGCAGATCGGACACTGAACACTGAAGCTTTCTTT,CASSEADRTLNTEAFF
TRBV4-1,NA,NA,TRBJ2-5,TGCACCAGCAGCCAAATGAACAGTAAAGAGACCCAGTACTTC,CTSSQMNSKETQYF
TRBV2,NA,TRBD2,TRBJ2-2,TGTGCCAGCAGTGAAACCGCATACGGGACTAGCGGGAGTTATGACGGGGAGCTGTTTTTT,CASSETAYGTSGSYDGELFF
TRBV7-6,NA,TRBD1,TRBJ1-2,TGTGCCAGCAGCGGGGCAGGGGGCACAGGGTACGGAGGCTACACCTTC,CASSGAGGTGYGGYTF
TRBV7-8,NA,TRBD2,TRBJ2-3,TGTGCCAGCAGCTATTTCAGACTAGCGGGGGGTCGCACAGATACGCAGTATTTT,CASSYFRLAGGRTDTQYF
TRBV2,NA,NA,TRBJ2-3,TGTGCCAGCCATCACGCGGCCGGGGATACGCAGTATTTT,CASHHAAGDTQYF
TRBV12-3/TRBV12-4,few,NA,TRBJ2-1,TGTGCCAGCAGTTCCCAACGTGGAACCTACAATGAGCAGTTCTTC,CASSSQRGTYNEQFF
TRBV20-1,few,NA,TRBJ1-5,TGCAGTGCTCCTGCGGTCCCGAATGGCAATCAGCCCCAGCATTTT,CSAPAVPNGNQPQHF
TRBV28,NA,NA,TRBJ1-1,TGTGCCAGCAGTTTTAGGCGAAAGAACACTGAAGCTTTCTTT,CASSFRRKNTEAFF
TRBV4-1,few,NA,TRBJ2-7,TGCGCCAGCGGCCAAGTCGCAGGGTCGAACTCCTACGAGCAGTACTTC,CASGQVAGSNSYEQYF
TRBV6-5,NA,NA,TRBJ2-7,TGTGCCAGCAGTTACTCGCTGCAATCCTACGAGCAGTACTTC,CASSYSLQSYEQYF
TRBV7-2,many,NA,TRBJ2-1,TGTGCCAGCAGCTTTACTCCTTTGGGAAATGAGCAGTTCTTC,CASSFTPLGNEQFF
TRBV29-1,many,TRBD2,TRBJ2-3,TGCAGCGGCTGGTTTGTGCCTAGCGGGGGAACAGATACGCAGTATTTT,CSGWFVPSGGTDTQYF
TRBV7-2,few,TRBD2,TRBJ2-7,TGTGCCAGCAGCCGGACTAGCGGAGCCTCCTACGAGCAGTACTTC,CASSRTSGASYEQYF
TRBV7-2,NA,TRBD1,TRBJ1-2,TGTGCCAGCATAGGGGGCATCTATGGCTACACCTTC,CASIGGIYGYTF
TRBV15,NA,NA,TRBJ2-2,TGTGCCACCAGCGGCTCAATCTCCACCGGGGAGCTGTTTTTT,CATSGSISTGELFF
TRBV20-1,NA,TRBD2,TRBJ2-5,TGCAGTGCTCCGGGTAGCGGGAGTTTGAGAGTGGAGACCCAGTACTTC,CSAPGSGSLRVETQYF
TRBV13,NA,NA,TRBJ2-3,TGTGCCAGCATCAGCTTCTGGAGAGGGCGGGATACGCAGTATTTT,CASISFWRGRDTQYF
TRBV29-1,NA,NA,TRBJ2-7,TGCAGCGTCCGCTCATGCGGCGAGCAGTACTTC,CSVRSCGEQYF
TRBV7-3,NA,NA,TRBJ2-2,TGTGCCAGCAGCTTACGCCCGGCCGGGGAGCTGTTTTTT,CASSLRPAGELFF
TRBV6-1,NA,NA,TRBJ1-6,TGTGCCAGCAGTGTGGTCAGGGGATTTTCCTTAGGTAATTCACCCCTCCACTTT,CASSVVRGFSLGNSPLHF
TRBV12-5,NA,TRBD1,TRBJ1-5,TGTGCTAGTGCCGGGACAGGAAGTCAGCCCCAGCATTTT,CASAGTGSQPQHF
TRBV12-3/TRBV12-4,NA,NA,TRBJ2-1,TGTGCCTGCAGTTCCGGGGGCAGCTTGGGCGGCAATGAGCAGTTCTTC,CACSSGGSLGGNEQFF
TRBV6-5,few,NA,TRBJ1-1,TGTGCCAGCAGTGGAGTGAACCCTGCTTCAGCTTTCTTT,CASSGVNPASAFF
TRBV2,few,TRBD1,TRBJ1-2,TGTGCCAGCAGTTCCTGGACAGGAGGCTATGGCTACACCTTC,CASSSWTGGYGYTF
TRBV13,few,TRBD1,TRBJ2-7,TGTGCCAGCAGCTCAGAGGGGGCCGAGCAGTACTTC,CASSSEGAEQYF
TRBV7-8,NA,NA,TRBJ2-1,TGTGCCAGCAGCGCCCCAGTGGACAATGAGCAGTTCTTC,CASSAPVDNEQFF
TRBV4-1,few,NA,TRBJ2-3,TGCGCCAGCAGTTCGGATATTGTAGATACGCAGTATTTT,CASSSDIVDTQYF
TRBV11-2,NA,NA,TRBJ2-4,TGTGCCAGCAGCTTAACCCTAAACATTCAGTACTTC,CASSLTLNIQYF
TRBV7-9,NA,NA,TRBJ2-5,TGTGCCAGCACGAGGGGTGCGGAACAAGAGACCCAGTACTTC,CASTRGAEQETQYF